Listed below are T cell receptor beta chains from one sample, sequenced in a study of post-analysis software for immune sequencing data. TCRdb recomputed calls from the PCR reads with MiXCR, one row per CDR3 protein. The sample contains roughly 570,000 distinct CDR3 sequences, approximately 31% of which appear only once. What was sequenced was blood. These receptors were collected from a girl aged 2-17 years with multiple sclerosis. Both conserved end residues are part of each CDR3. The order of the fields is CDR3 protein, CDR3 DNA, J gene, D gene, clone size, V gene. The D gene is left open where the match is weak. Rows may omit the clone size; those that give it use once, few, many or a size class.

CSVEGGAHNEQFF,TGCAGCGTTGAAGGGGGGGCTCACAATGAGCAGTTCTTC,TRBJ2-1,.,.,TRBV29-1
CASSQGAGPNFYGYTF,TGCGCCAGCAGCCAAGGGGCGGGGCCTAATTTCTATGGCTACACCTTC,TRBJ1-2,.,.,TRBV4-1
CASSQDTARPQHF,TGTGCCAGCAGCCAAGATACCGCCCGTCCCCAGCATTTT,TRBJ1-5,.,.,TRBV14
CASSFWASGANVLTF,TGTGCCAGCAGTTTTTGGGCCTCTGGGGCCAACGTCCTGACTTTC,TRBJ2-6,.,.,TRBV28
CAISESYGTSGGRDTQYF,TGTGCCATCAGTGAGTCCTACGGGACTAGCGGGGGCCGAGATACGCAGTATTTT,TRBJ2-3,TRBD2,few,TRBV10-3
CASSLEGDSQPQHF,TGTGCCAGCAGCTTGGAGGGGGATAGTCAGCCCCAGCATTTT,TRBJ1-5,.,.,TRBV5-5
CASSQDRFRGYTF,TGTGCCAGCAGCCAAGATCGGTTCCGCGGCTACACCTTC,TRBJ1-2,.,.,TRBV3-1
CASSLSGGERDTQYF,TGCGCCAGCAGCCTTAGCGGGGGGGAGCGAGATACGCAGTATTTT,TRBJ2-3,TRBD2,.,TRBV4-1
CASSFGTNSGYTF,TGTGCCAGCAGTTTTGGGACAAACTCTGGCTACACCTTC,TRBJ1-2,.,.,TRBV12-3/TRBV12-4
CSARFRGEQYF,TGCAGTGCTAGATTCAGGGGCGAGCAGTACTTC,TRBJ2-7,.,few,TRBV20-1
CASSGDRVGYTF,TGTGCCAGCAGTGGGGACAGGGTTGGCTACACCTTC,TRBJ1-2,TRBD1,few,TRBV28
CASSFRLAGGEQFF,TGTGCCAGCAGTTTTCGACTAGCGGGCGGTGAGCAGTTCTTC,TRBJ2-1,TRBD2,.,TRBV12-3/TRBV12-4
CASSRPFWGDTF,TGTGCCAGCAGCCGCCCGTTTTGGGGTGACACCTTC,TRBJ1-2,.,few,TRBV6-2/TRBV6-3
CASKSGRDYGYTF,TGTGCCAGCAAGTCAGGTCGCGACTATGGCTACACCTTC,TRBJ1-2,.,few,TRBV6-1
CASSDPNVRLALFF,TGTGCCAGCAGTGATCCTAATGTAAGGTTGGCGCTGTTTTTT,TRBJ2-2,.,.,TRBV25-1
CSARLMNTEAFF,TGCAGTGCAAGGCTAATGAACACTGAAGCTTTCTTT,TRBJ1-1,.,.,TRBV20-1
CASSFSGEAKNIQYF,TGTGCCAGCAGCTTTAGCGGGGAGGCCAAAAACATTCAGTACTTC,TRBJ2-4,TRBD2,few,TRBV5-7
CASSVSGGSTDTQYF,TGTGCCAGCAGCGTCAGTGGGGGAAGCACAGATACGCAGTATTTT,TRBJ2-3,.,many,TRBV9
CSAQLAGQLQETQYF,TGCAGTGCTCAGTTAGCGGGACAACTTCAAGAGACCCAGTACTTC,TRBJ2-5,TRBD2,few,TRBV20-1
CASRPTGRGNIQYF,TGTGCCAGCAGGCCCACGGGGAGGGGAAACATTCAGTACTTC,TRBJ2-4,TRBD2,many,TRBV7-2
CASSDKSTGGPYEQYF,TGTGCCAGCAGTGACAAATCGACAGGGGGCCCCTACGAGCAGTACTTC,TRBJ2-7,TRBD1,.,TRBV6-4
CASSFQGSNYGYTF,TGTGCCAGCAGCTTCCAGGGTTCTAACTATGGCTACACCTTC,TRBJ1-2,.,.,TRBV7-9
CASSFSAKNIQYF,TGTGCCAGCAGTTTTTCGGCCAAAAACATTCAGTACTTC,TRBJ2-4,.,few,TRBV12-3/TRBV12-4
CASSLGDVGETQYF,TGCGCCAGCAGCTTGGGGGACGTAGGCGAGACCCAGTACTTC,TRBJ2-5,.,few,TRBV5-1
CASSTRLVSYNEQFF,TGTGCCAGCAGCACCCGACTAGTATCCTACAATGAGCAGTTCTTC,TRBJ2-1,.,.,TRBV7-9
CASSSPTDRENEKLFF,TGTGCCAGCAGCTCCCCCACAGACAGGGAAAATGAAAAACTGTTTTTT,TRBJ1-4,TRBD1,few,TRBV7-9
CASKAGRDTEAFF,TGTGCCAGCAAGGCGGGGCGCGACACTGAAGCTTTCTTT,TRBJ1-1,.,.,TRBV6-5
CASSPGGQVTQYF,TGTGCCAGCAGCCCCGGAGGGCAAGTCACGCAGTATTTT,TRBJ2-3,.,.,TRBV12-3/TRBV12-4
CSARVSTQFYNQQETQYF,TGCAGTGCTAGAGTCTCTACTCAATTTTATAACCAACAAGAGACCCAGTACTTC,TRBJ2-5,.,.,TRBV20-1
CSAWPGTFTDTQYF,TGCAGTGCATGGCCGGGGACCTTCACAGATACGCAGTATTTT,TRBJ2-3,.,few,TRBV20-1
CASSEKPQLYEQYF,TGCGCCAGCAGTGAAAAGCCTCAACTCTACGAGCAGTACTTC,TRBJ2-7,.,few,TRBV10-2
CASSFSYNSPLHF,TGTGCCAGCAGTTTCTCCTATAATTCACCCCTCCACTTT,TRBJ1-6,.,.,TRBV12-3/TRBV12-4
CASSFRQGAVGETQYF,TGTGCCAGCAGTTTTCGACAGGGGGCGGTCGGAGAGACCCAGTACTTC,TRBJ2-5,TRBD1,few,TRBV27
CSARAQGLLETQYF,TGCAGTGCTAGAGCCCAGGGTCTCCTTGAGACCCAGTACTTC,TRBJ2-5,.,few,TRBV20-1
CASSTAQTGGPTSDTQYF,TGTGCCAGCAGCACCGCGCAGACAGGGGGGCCGACCTCAGATACGCAGTATTTT,TRBJ2-3,TRBD1,few,TRBV7-2
CSATGYLSNQPQHF,TGCAGTGCTACAGGGTATTTGAGCAATCAGCCCCAGCATTTT,TRBJ1-5,.,.,TRBV20-1
CSARVYGLPKEETQYF,TGCAGTGCTAGAGTCTACGGGCTGCCCAAGGAGGAGACCCAGTACTTC,TRBJ2-5,.,.,TRBV20-1
CASSLFQGRVTEAFF,TGCGCCAGCAGCTTATTTCAGGGGCGCGTCACTGAAGCTTTCTTT,TRBJ1-1,.,few,TRBV5-1
CASSEAVYNEQFF,TGTGCCAGCAGTGAAGCTGTATACAATGAGCAGTTCTTC,TRBJ2-1,.,.,TRBV2
CASAKQGGYNSPLHF,TGTGCCAGTGCAAAACAGGGGGGGTATAATTCACCCCTCCACTTT,TRBJ1-6,TRBD1,.,TRBV12-3/TRBV12-4
CASSPYGGETQYF,TGTGCCAGCAGCCCCTACGGTGGAGAGACCCAGTACTTC,TRBJ2-5,.,few,TRBV7-3
CASSFPRGSEAFF,TGTGCCAGCAGTTTCCCCAGGGGGTCTGAAGCTTTCTTT,TRBJ1-1,TRBD1,many,TRBV6-1
CSALGVGEGQPQHF,TGCAGTGCTCTCGGGGTAGGGGAAGGCCAGCCCCAGCATTTT,TRBJ1-5,.,few,TRBV20-1
CASRAGTGYGYTF,TGCGCCAGCAGGGCCGGGACCGGCTATGGCTACACCTTC,TRBJ1-2,.,many,TRBV10-2
CASSYSGQGVSVLNTEAFF,TGTGCCAGCAGTTACTCCGGACAGGGGGTTTCCGTGCTGAACACTGAAGCTTTCTTT,TRBJ1-1,TRBD1,.,TRBV6-5
CASSGGTGSQPQHF,TGTGCCAGCAGTGGGGGGACAGGGAGTCAGCCCCAGCATTTT,TRBJ1-5,TRBD1,.,TRBV12-3/TRBV12-4
CASSSLLTSGGPYEQYF,TGTGCCAGCAGTTCCTTACTGACTAGCGGGGGGCCCTACGAGCAGTACTTC,TRBJ2-7,TRBD2,many,TRBV27
CASSLERGVNIQYF,TGTGCCAGCAGTCTTGAGCGGGGGGTAAACATTCAGTACTTC,TRBJ2-4,TRBD2,few,TRBV6-5
CASLSGAQETQYF,TGTGCCAGCCTTAGCGGGGCGCAAGAGACCCAGTACTTC,TRBJ2-5,TRBD2,.,TRBV12-3/TRBV12-4
CASSLDEETQYF,TGTGCCAGCAGCTTAGATGAAGAGACCCAGTACTTC,TRBJ2-5,.,few,TRBV7-8
CASSQTGIETQYF,TGTGCCAGCAGCCAGACAGGGATTGAGACCCAGTACTTC,TRBJ2-5,TRBD1,.,TRBV12-3/TRBV12-4
CASTDRGLGTGELFF,TGTGCCAGCACCGACAGGGGGCTGGGAACCGGGGAGCTGTTTTTT,TRBJ2-2,TRBD1,few,TRBV6-5
CSVEGLAGGLGEQFF,TGCAGCGTTGAAGGACTAGCGGGGGGGCTCGGTGAGCAGTTCTTC,TRBJ2-1,TRBD2,.,TRBV29-1